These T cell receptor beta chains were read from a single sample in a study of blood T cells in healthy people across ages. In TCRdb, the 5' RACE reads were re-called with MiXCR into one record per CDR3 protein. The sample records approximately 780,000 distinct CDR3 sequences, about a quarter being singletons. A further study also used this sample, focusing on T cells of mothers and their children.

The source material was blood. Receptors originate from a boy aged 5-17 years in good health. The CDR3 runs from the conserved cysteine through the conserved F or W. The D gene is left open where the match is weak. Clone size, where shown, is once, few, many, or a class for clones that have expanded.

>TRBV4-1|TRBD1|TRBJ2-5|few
TGCGCCAGCAGCCAAGTTTCAGGGGGCGCCCGGGAGACCCAGTACTTC
CASSQVSGGARETQYF
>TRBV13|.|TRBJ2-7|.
TGTGCCAGCAGCTTGAGGGGGGATCTCTACGAGCAGTACTTC
CASSLRGDLYEQYF
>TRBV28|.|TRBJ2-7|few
TGTGCCAGCAGTTGGACAACCTACGAGCAGTACTTC
CASSWTTYEQYF
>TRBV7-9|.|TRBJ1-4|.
TGTGCCAGCAGCCACGGCCTCCCGAATGAAAAACTGTTTTTT
CASSHGLPNEKLFF
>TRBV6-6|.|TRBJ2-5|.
TGTGCCAGCGCACGGGGGAGAAGAGAGACCCAGTACTTC
CASARGRRETQYF
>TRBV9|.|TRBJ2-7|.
TGTGCCAGCAGCGGGGCAGGGGGGACCTACGAGCAGTACTTC
CASSGAGGTYEQYF
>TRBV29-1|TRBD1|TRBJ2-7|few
TGCAGCGTGCTTAGGGGGACAGGAGCATACGAGCAGTACTTC
CSVLRGTGAYEQYF
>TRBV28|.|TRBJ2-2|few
TGTGCCAGCAGTTTAAGCCTGAACACCGGGGAGCTGTTTTTT
CASSLSLNTGELFF
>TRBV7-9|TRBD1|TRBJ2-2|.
TGTGCCAGCAGCTTTGTGGGACAGTCTTCCTATTCCGGGGAGCTGTTTTTT
CASSFVGQSSYSGELFF
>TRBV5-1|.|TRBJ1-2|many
TGCGCCAGCAGCTTGGGGGGTACTAACTATGGCTACACCTTC
CASSLGGTNYGYTF
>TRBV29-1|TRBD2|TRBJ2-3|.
TGCAGCGTTGAAAAGCGGGAGGGGTTGATGACAGATACGCAGTATTTT
CSVEKREGLMTDTQYF
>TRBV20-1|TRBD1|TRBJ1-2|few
TGCAGTGCTACCTCGGGACAGGCGGCTTATCGCCATGGCTACACCTTC
CSATSGQAAYRHGYTF
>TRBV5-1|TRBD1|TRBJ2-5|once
TGCGCCAGCTTTGACAGGGCTGGGGAGACCCAGTACTTC
CASFDRAGETQYF
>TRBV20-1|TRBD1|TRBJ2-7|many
TGCAGTGCTAGAGATCAGCTAAGACAGGGAGAGTACGAGCAGTACTTC
CSARDQLRQGEYEQYF
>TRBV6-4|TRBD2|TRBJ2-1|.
TGTGCCAACGACAGGGAACTAGCGGGGGACTCCTACAATGAGCAGTTCTTC
CANDRELAGDSYNEQFF
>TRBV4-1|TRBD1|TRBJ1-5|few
TGCGCCAGCAGCCAAGAGCGCCGGGACAGGCCCCATTTT
CASSQERRDRPHF
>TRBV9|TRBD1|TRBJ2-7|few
TGTGCCAGCAGCATGCCCGACAGGGCCCACGAGCAGTACTTC
CASSMPDRAHEQYF
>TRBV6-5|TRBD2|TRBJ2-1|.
TGTGCCAGCAGGGACTTAGCGGGAGTATTCGATGAGCAGTTCTTC
CASRDLAGVFDEQFF
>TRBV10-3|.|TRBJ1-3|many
TGTGCCATCATGAGGGGGAACACCATATATTTT
CAIMRGNTIYF
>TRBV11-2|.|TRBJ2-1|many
TGTGCCAGCAGTCTCGACAGTTACAATGAGCAGTTCTTC
CASSLDSYNEQFF
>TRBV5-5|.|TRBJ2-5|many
TGTGCCAGCAGCTTGCAGGGGCCGGAGACCCAGTACTTC
CASSLQGPETQYF
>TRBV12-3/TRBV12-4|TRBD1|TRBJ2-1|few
TGTGCCAGCAGTTTATTACAGGGGGCTGTGAATGAGCAGTTCTTC
CASSLLQGAVNEQFF
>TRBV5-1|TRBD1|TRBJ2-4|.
TGCGCCAGCAGCAAAACAGGGGGAGGAAACATTCAGTACTTC
CASSKTGGGNIQYF
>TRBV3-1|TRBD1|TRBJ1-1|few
TGTGCCAGCCGACTACAGGGGGCGAACACTGAAGCTTTCTTT
CASRLQGANTEAFF
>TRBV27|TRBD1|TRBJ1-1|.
TGTGCCAGCAGGATACAGGGGGTCACTGAAGCTTTCTTT
CASRIQGVTEAFF
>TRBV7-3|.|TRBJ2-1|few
TGTGCCAGCAGCTTAAATGTAGGATCCTACAATGAGCAGTTCTTC
CASSLNVGSYNEQFF
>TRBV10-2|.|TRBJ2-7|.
TGCGCCAGCAGTGAGTTTGGGTCGAGCTCCTACGAGCAGTACTTC
CASSEFGSSSYEQYF
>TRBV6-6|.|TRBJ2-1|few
TGTGCCAGCAGTTACGGGGGACCGCCCAACTACAATGAGCAGTTCTTC
CASSYGGPPNYNEQFF
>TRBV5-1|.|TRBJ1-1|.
TGCGCCAGCAGCTCATCTCGGGCCTTGAACACTGAAGCTTTCTTT
CASSSSRALNTEAFF
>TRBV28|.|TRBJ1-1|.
TGTGCCAGCAGTCTCCCTCCCAGGGAAATGAACACTGAAGCTTTCTTT
CASSLPPREMNTEAFF
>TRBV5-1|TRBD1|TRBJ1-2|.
TGCGCCAGCAGCGCACAGGGGGGAAACTATGGCTACACCTTC
CASSAQGGNYGYTF
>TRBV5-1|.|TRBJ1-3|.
TGCGCCAGCAGCTTGGCAGGGTTCGGAAACACCATATATTTT
CASSLAGFGNTIYF
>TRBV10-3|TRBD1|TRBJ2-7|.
TGTGCCATCAGTGGGGACAGCGGATCCTACGAGCAGTACTTC
CAISGDSGSYEQYF
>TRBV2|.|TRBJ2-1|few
TGTGCCAGCAGTGAAGGGCCATATGAGCAGTTCTTC
CASSEGPYEQFF
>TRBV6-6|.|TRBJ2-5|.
TGTGCCAGCAGTTACACCGCAGGAGAATTAAAAGAGACCCAGTACTTC
CASSYTAGELKETQYF
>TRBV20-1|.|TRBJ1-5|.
TGCAGTGCTAGAGAGACAGGACAACAGCCCCAGCATTTT
CSARETGQQPQHF
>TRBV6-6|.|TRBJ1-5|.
TGTGCCAGCGCTCCCCATCTAAATCAGCCCCAGCATTTT
CASAPHLNQPQHF
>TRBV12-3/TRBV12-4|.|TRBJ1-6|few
TGTGCCAGCAGTTTCCGTGGGGAAGATTCACCCCTCCACTTT
CASSFRGEDSPLHF
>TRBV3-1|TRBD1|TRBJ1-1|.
TGTGCCAGCAGCCACTTTGACAGGGGGCTGGAGGAGGCTTTCTTT
CASSHFDRGLEEAFF
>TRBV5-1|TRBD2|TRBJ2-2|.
TGCGCCAGCAATAGCGGGGAGAACACCGGGGAGCTGTTTTTT
CASNSGENTGELFF
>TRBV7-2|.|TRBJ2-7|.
TGTGCCAGCAGCCCGCGGGACGTAGGCGAGCAGTACTTC
CASSPRDVGEQYF
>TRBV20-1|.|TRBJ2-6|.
TGCAGTGACAATTACTGTCATGCTGGGGCCAACGTCCTGACTTTC
CSDNYCHAGANVLTF
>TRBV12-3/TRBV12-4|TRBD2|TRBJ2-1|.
TGTGCCAGCAGTTCCTCCGGACTAGCGGGGAGCTCCCACAATGAGCAGTTCTTC
CASSSSGLAGSSHNEQFF
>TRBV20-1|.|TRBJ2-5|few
TGCAGTGCTAGAGGCATCGAGGGGTTAGAGACCCAGTACTTC
CSARGIEGLETQYF
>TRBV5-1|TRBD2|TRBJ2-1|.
TGCGCCAGCAGCTTGGGACTAGCGGGGATTTACAATGAGCAGTTCTTC
CASSLGLAGIYNEQFF
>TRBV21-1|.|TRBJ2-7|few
TGTGCCAGCAGCACGACAGGGGGCAACTACGAGCAGTACTTC
CASSTTGGNYEQYF
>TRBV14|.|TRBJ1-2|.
TGTGCCAGCAGCCCCTCCGGGGCCCGCTATGGCTACACCTTC
CASSPSGARYGYTF
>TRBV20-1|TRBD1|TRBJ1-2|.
TGCAGTGCTAGAGACAAGACAGGGGGCTATGGCTACACCTTC
CSARDKTGGYGYTF
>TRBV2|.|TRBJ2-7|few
TGTGCCAGCAATATAGGGGACGGTCCCTACGAGCAGTACTTC
CASNIGDGPYEQYF
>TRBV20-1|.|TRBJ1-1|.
TGCAGTGCTAGAGATGGCCGGGTACAGGGAGCTTTCTTT
CSARDGRVQGAFF
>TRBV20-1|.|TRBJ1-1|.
TGCAGTGCTTCACGTGGGGGGCCGCTGGCTTTCTTT
CSASRGGPLAFF
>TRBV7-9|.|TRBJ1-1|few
TGTGCCAGCAGCTTGGTGGGGGGCTATGGTGAAGCTTTCTTT
CASSLVGGYGEAFF
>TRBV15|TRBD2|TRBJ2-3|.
TGTGCCACCAACTTAGCGGGGGGGAGCACAGATACGCAGTATTTT
CATNLAGGSTDTQYF
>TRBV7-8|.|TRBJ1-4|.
TGTGCCAGCAGCTTAGAGTGGACATCTGAAAAACTGTTTTTT
CASSLEWTSEKLFF
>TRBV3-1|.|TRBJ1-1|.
TGTGCCAGCAGCCAAGTTATAGGGCCGGTTGAAGCTTTCTTT
CASSQVIGPVEAFF
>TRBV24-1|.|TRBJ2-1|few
TGTGCCACCAGTGATCCTAGCCGAGGGACCAATGAGCAGTTCTTC
CATSDPSRGTNEQFF
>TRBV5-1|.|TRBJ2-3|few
TGCGCCAGCAGCTTGGCCACGCAGGGGACAGATACGCAGTATTTT
CASSLATQGTDTQYF
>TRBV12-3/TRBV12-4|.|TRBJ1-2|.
TGTGCCAGCAGCCCGGGTCTCTACTATGGCTACACCTTC
CASSPGLYYGYTF
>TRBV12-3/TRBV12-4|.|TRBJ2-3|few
TGTGCCAGCAGTTTGTACGGGGAGGCAACAGATACGCAGTATTTT
CASSLYGEATDTQYF